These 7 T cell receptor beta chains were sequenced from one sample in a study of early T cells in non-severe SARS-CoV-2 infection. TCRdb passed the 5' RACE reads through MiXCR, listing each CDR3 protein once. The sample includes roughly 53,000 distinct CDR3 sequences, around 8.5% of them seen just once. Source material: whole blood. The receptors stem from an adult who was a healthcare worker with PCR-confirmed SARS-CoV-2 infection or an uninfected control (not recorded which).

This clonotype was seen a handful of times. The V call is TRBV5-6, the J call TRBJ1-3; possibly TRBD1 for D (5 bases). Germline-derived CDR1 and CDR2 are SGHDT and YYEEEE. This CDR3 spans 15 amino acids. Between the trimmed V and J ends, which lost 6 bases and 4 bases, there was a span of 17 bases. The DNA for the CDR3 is TGTGCCAGCAATGACGGGGGACTCGAGGGAAACACCATATATTTT. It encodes CASNDGGLEGNTIYF.

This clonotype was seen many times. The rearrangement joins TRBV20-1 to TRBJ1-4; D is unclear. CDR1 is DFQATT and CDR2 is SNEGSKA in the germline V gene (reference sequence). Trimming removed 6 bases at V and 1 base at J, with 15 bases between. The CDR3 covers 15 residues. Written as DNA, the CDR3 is TGCAGTGCGAGAAAATGGGGAGTAACTAATGAAAAACTGTTTTTT. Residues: CSARKWGVTNEKLFF.

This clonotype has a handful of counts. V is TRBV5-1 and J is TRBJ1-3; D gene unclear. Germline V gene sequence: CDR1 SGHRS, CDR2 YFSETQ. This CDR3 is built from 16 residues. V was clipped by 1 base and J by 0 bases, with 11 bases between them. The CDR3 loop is CASSLSQLISGNTIYF. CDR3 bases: TGCGCCAGCAGCTTGAGCCAGCTAATCTCTGGAAACACCATATATTTT.

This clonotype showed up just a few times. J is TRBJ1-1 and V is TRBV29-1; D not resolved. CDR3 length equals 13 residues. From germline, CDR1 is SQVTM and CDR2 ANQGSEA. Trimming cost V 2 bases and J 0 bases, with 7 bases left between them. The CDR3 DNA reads TGCAGCGTTGAACGACGGATGAACACTGAAGCTTTCTTT. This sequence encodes CSVERRMNTEAFF.

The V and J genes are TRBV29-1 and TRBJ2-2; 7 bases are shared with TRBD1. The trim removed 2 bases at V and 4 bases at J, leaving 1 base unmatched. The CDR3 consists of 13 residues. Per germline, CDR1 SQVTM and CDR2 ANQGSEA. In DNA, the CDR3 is TGCAGCGTTGAACAGGGGGTCACCGGGGAGCTGTTTTTT. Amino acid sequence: CSVEQGVTGELFF.

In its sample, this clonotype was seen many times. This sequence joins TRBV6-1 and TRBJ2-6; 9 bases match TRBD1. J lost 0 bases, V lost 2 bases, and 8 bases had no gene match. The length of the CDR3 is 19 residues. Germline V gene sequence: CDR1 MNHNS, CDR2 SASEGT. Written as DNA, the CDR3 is TGTGCCAGCAGTGAAAGTCACGGACAGGGGTTCTCTGGGGCCAACGTCCTGACTTTC. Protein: CASSESHGQGFSGANVLTF.

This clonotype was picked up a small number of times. The DNA of the CDR3 is TGTGCCAGCAGTTTTGGACAGCCCAATGAGCAGTTCTTC. Its protein product is CASSFGQPNEQFF. This chain connects TRBV12-3 or TRBV12-4 to TRBJ2-1; D is perhaps TRBD1 (6 bases). Trimming pared 3 bases from V and 6 bases from J, leaving 9 bases between. CDR3 length equals 13 residues.